This T cell receptor (beta chain) originates from a study of early T cells in non-severe SARS-CoV-2 infection. CDR3 size: 13 residues. Germline V CDR1 and CDR2: DFQATT, SNEGSKA (reference sequence). One entry per CDR3 protein results from TCRdb running MiXCR on the 5' RACE reads. The data hold about 60,000 distinct CDR3 sequences, with roughly 12% observed a single time. The chain employs TRBV20-1 and TRBJ2-3; 10 nucleotides agree with TRBD2. This clonotype was sampled from an adult who was a healthcare worker with PCR-confirmed SARS-CoV-2 infection or an uninfected control (not recorded which). The material sequenced was whole blood. CDR3 sequence: CSPSGGHTDTQYF. As DNA, the CDR3 is TGCAGCCCTAGCGGGGGCCACACAGATACGCAGTATTTT.